These T cell receptor beta chains were read from a single sample in a study of molecular identifiers for immune sequencing clone quantification. TCRdb reanalysed the PCR reads using MiXCR and keeps one entry per CDR3 protein. The sample includes about 510,000 distinct CDR3 sequences, roughly 26% of them seen just once. Specimen: naive CD8+ T cells from blood, with Jurkat cell RNA spiked in. These receptor sequences come from a human donor in good health. Some libraries in this study had Jurkat cell RNA spiked in. Each CDR3 is given without its conserved first and last residue.

V gene: TRBV9; J gene: TRBJ2-3; CDR3 protein: ASSVSGTSTDTQY
V gene: TRBV24-1; J gene: TRBJ2-3; CDR3 protein: ATSDPLSTDTQY
V gene: TRBV12-3/TRBV12-4; J gene: TRBJ2-2; CDR3 protein: ASSSQGGWSGELF
V gene: TRBV6-2/TRBV6-3; J gene: TRBJ2-3; CDR3 protein: ASSYSASGGEDTQY
V gene: TRBV12-3/TRBV12-4; J gene: TRBJ2-7; CDR3 protein: ATGSSYEQY
V gene: TRBV20-1; J gene: TRBJ1-1; CDR3 protein: SASPQLNTEAF
V gene: TRBV6-2/TRBV6-3; J gene: TRBJ1-1; CDR3 protein: ASSYGGVRTEAF
V gene: TRBV3-1; J gene: TRBJ1-1; CDR3 protein: ASSQRDANTEAF
V gene: TRBV27; J gene: TRBJ1-5; CDR3 protein: ASSSRVLQPQH
V gene: TRBV11-2; J gene: TRBJ1-1; CDR3 protein: GRIRHRGPYTEAF
V gene: TRBV4-3; J gene: TRBJ1-4; CDR3 protein: ASSPFDIRQGRGATNEKLF
V gene: TRBV7-9; J gene: TRBJ1-4; CDR3 protein: ASSLATDPDEKLF
V gene: TRBV2; J gene: TRBJ2-2; CDR3 protein: ANERQGGTGVLF
V gene: TRBV4-2; J gene: TRBJ2-1; CDR3 protein: ASSDLRQQYNEQF
V gene: TRBV9; J gene: TRBJ2-7; CDR3 protein: ASSAGTSEYEQY
V gene: TRBV4-1; J gene: TRBJ1-5; CDR3 protein: ASSQATGESLNQPQH
V gene: TRBV4-3; J gene: TRBJ2-7; CDR3 protein: ASSQSRDPGYEQY
V gene: TRBV5-1; J gene: TRBJ1-1; CDR3 protein: ASSLEGTGYWAF
V gene: TRBV7-9; J gene: TRBJ1-1; CDR3 protein: ASSQTSTGANTEAF
V gene: TRBV3-1; J gene: TRBJ2-5; CDR3 protein: ASSQVSSGYQETQY
V gene: TRBV28; J gene: TRBJ1-1; CDR3 protein: ASSERQGAYTEAF
V gene: TRBV7-9; J gene: TRBJ1-1; CDR3 protein: ASSSSTGMNTEAF
V gene: TRBV12-3/TRBV12-4; J gene: TRBJ2-1; CDR3 protein: ASRPRTSGVYEQF
V gene: TRBV7-6; J gene: TRBJ2-1; CDR3 protein: ASSLVMRTPQEQF
V gene: TRBV5-1; J gene: TRBJ2-5; CDR3 protein: ASSSYPGQGRETQY
V gene: TRBV18; J gene: TRBJ2-6; CDR3 protein: ASSPDGTVLTNVLT